A single T cell receptor beta chain is shown here with its context. The CDR3 runs 15 residues. Germline CDR1 is SQVTM and CDR2 is ANQGSEA. The junction had 13 bases not matched to a gene; V was cut back by 6 bases and J by 4 bases. MiXCR, applied by TCRdb to the RACE reads, yields one record per CDR3 protein. Of fewer than 45,000 distinct CDR3 sequences listed, 3.5% to 4% are singletons. Time point given: patch test 1, 2 weeks after DPC sensitization. This sample's treatment: therapeutic diphenylcyclopropenone sensitization with weekly scalp DPC. Unfractionated whole blood was the source of the extracted total RNA. Blood was drawn before each patch test was applied. This specimen comes from a study of human T cells and chemical hapten exposure.

This clonotype was obtained from a man aged 45-65 years with alopecia areata. Some clones in this sample may be carry-over from other donors' samples. This chain links TRBV29-1 with TRBJ2-7; 9 nucleotides align to TRBD2. Sequenced material: whole blood, taken in connection with sensitization to the hapten diphenylcyclopropenone (DPC). The CDR3 nucleotides read TGCAGCGTAGCCCTGGGGGCGGGAGGGCGGTACGAGCAGTACTTC. Translating gives CSVALGAGGRYEQYF.